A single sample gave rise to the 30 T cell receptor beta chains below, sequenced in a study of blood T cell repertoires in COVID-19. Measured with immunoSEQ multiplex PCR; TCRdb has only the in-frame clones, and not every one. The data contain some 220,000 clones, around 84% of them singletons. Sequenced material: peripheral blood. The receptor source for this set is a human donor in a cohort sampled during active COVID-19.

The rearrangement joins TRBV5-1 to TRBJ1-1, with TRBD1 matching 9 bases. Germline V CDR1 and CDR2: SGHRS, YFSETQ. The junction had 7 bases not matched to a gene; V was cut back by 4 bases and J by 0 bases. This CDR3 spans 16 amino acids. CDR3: CASSPGDRVMNTEAFF. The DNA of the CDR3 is TGCGCCAGCAGCCCGGGGGACAGGGTCATGAACACTGAAGCTTTCTTT.

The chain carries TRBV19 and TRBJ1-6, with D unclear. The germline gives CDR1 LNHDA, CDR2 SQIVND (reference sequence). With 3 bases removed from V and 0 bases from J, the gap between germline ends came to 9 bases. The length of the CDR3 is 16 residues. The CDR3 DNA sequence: TGTGCCAGTAGTATCCTCATGAGCTCCTATAATTCACCCCTCCACTTT. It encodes CASSILMSSYNSPLHF. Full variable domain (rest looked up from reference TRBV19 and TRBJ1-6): DGGITQSPKYLFRKEGQNVTLSCEQNLNHDAMYWYRQDPGQGLRLIYYSQIVNDFQKGDIAEGYSVSREKKESFPLTVTSAQKNPTAFYLCASSILMSSYNSPLHFGNGTRLTVT.

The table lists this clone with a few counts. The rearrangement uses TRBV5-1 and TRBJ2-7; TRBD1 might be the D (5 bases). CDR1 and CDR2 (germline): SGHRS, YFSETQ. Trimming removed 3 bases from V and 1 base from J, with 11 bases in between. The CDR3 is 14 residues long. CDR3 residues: CASSSPDISYEQYF. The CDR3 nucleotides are TGCGCCAGCAGCTCCCCGGACATTTCCTACGAGCAGTACTTC.

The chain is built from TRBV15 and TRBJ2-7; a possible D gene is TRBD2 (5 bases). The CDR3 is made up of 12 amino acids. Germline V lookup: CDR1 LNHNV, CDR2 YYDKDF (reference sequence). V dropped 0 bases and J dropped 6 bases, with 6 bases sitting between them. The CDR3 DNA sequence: TGTGCCACCAGCAGAGATCGGGGCGAGCAGTACTTC. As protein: CATSRDRGEQYF.

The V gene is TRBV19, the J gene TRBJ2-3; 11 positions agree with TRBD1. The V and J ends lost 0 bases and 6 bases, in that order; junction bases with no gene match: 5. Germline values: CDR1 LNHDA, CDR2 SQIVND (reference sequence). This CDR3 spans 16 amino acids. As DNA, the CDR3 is TGTGCCAGTAGTATAGAGGAGGGACAGGGGGTCGATACGCAGTATTTT. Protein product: CASSIEEGQGVDTQYF.

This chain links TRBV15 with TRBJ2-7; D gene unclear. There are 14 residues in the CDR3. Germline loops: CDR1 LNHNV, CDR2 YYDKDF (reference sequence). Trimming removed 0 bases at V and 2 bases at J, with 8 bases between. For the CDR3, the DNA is TGTGCCACCAGCAGAGATGAGGCAGCCTACGAGCAGTACTTC. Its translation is CATSRDEAAYEQYF.

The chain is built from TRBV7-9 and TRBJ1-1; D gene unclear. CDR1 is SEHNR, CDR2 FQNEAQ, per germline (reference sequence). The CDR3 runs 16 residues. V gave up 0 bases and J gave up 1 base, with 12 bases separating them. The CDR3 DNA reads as TGTGCCAGCAGCTTAGCGCCGAGTACAGCGAACACTGAAGCTTTCTTT. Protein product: CASSLAPSTANTEAFF.

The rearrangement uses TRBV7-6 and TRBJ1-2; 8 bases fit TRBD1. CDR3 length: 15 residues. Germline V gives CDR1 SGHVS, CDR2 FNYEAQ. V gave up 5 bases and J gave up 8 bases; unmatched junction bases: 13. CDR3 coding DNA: TGTGCCAGCAGCCCCGAGGGACAGGTACGGGAAGGCTACACCTTC. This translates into CASSPEGQVREGYTF.

CDR3 nucleotides: TGTGCCAGCAATGAGGGAGGGAATTCACCCCTCCACTTT. It codes for CASNEGGNSPLHF. The chain couples TRBV2 to TRBJ1-6; D call uncertain. Trimming removed 7 bases from V and 7 bases from J, with 11 bases in between. There are 13 residues in the CDR3. Germline V gene sequence: CDR1 SNHLY, CDR2 FYNNEI.

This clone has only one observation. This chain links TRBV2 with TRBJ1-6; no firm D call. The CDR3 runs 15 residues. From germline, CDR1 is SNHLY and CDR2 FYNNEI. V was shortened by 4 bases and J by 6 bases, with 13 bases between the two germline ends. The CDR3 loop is CASSGEAQPNSPLHF. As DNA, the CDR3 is TGTGCCAGCAGTGGGGAGGCACAGCCTAATTCACCCCTCCACTTT.

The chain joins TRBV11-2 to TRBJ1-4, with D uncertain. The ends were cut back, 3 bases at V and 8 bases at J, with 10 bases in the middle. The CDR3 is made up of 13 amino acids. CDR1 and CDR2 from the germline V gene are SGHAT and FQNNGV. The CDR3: CASSLLGREKLFF. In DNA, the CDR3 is TGTGCCAGCAGCTTGCTGGGGAGGGAAAAACTGTTTTTT.

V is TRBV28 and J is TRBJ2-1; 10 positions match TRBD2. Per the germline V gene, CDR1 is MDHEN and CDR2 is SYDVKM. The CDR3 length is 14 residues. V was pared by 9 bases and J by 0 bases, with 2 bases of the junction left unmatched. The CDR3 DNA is TGTGCCAGTTCTAGCGGGAGCTCCTACAATGAGCAGTTCTTC. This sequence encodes CASSSGSSYNEQFF.

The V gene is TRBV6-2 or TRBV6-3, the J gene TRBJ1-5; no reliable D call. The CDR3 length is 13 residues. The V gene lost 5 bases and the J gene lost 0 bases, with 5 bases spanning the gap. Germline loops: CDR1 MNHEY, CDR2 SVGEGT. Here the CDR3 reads CASSQNSNQPQHF. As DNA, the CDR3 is TGTGCCAGCAGTCAAAATAGCAATCAGCCCCAGCATTTT.

The CDR3 spells CSVEKGSGQETQYF. The CDR3 region has the DNA TGCAGCGTCGAAAAGGGGTCAGGCCAAGAGACCCAGTACTTC. The chain employs TRBV29-1 and TRBJ2-5; tentatively, D is TRBD1 (5 bases). Germline CDR1 reads SQVTM; CDR2 reads ANQGSEA. The V gene lost 6 bases and the J gene lost 1 base, with 15 bases spanning the gap. The CDR3 is 14 residues long.

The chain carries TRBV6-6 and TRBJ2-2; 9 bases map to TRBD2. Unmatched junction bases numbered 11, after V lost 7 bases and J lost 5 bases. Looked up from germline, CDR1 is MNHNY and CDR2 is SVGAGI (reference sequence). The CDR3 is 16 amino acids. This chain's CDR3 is CASIYLAGVLTGELFF. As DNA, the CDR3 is TGTGCCAGCATATATTTAGCGGGAGTTCTTACCGGGGAGCTGTTTTTT.

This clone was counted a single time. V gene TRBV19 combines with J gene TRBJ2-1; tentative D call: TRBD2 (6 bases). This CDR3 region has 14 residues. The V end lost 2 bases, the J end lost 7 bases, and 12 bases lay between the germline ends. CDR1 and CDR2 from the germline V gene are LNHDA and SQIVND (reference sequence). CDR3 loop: CASSIRDSWNEQFF. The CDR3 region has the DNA TGTGCCAGTAGTATACGGGACTCCTGGAATGAGCAGTTCTTC.

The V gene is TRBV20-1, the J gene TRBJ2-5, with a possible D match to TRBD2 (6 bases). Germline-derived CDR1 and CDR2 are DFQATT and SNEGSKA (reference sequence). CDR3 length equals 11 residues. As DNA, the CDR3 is TGCAGGGGCCAAGCGGGAGAGACCCAGTACTTC. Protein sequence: CRGQAGETQYF.

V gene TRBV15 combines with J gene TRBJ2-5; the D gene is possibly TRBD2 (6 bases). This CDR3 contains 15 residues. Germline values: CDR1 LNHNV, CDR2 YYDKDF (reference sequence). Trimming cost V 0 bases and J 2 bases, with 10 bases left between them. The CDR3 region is CATSREGRRQETQYF. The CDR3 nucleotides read TGTGCCACCAGCAGAGAGGGGAGGCGGCAAGAGACCCAGTACTTC.

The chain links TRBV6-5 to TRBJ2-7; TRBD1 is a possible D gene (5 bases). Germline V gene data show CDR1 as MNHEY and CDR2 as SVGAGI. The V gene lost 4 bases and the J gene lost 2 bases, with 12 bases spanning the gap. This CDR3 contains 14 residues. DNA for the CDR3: TGTGCCAGCAGTTTACGGGCAGGGCCCTACGAGCAGTACTTC. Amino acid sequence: CASSLRAGPYEQYF.

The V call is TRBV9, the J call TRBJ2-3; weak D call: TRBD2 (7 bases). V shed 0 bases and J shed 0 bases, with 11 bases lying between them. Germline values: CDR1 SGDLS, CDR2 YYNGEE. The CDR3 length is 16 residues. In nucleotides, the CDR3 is TGTGCCAGCAGCGTAGGGGCGGGGGCCAGCACAGATACGCAGTATTTT. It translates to CASSVGAGASTDTQYF.

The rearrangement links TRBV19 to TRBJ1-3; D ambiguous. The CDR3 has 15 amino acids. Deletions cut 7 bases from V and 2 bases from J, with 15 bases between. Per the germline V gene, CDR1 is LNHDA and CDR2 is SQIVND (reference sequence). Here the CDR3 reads CASISRSLTGNTIYF. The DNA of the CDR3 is TGTGCCAGTATATCCCGTAGCTTAACTGGAAACACCATATATTTT.

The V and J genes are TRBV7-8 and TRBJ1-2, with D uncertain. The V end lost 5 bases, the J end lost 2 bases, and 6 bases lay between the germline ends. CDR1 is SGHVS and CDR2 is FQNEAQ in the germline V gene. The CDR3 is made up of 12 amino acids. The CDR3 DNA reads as TGTGCCAGCAGCCTCCCAAACTATGGCTACACCTTC. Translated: CASSLPNYGYTF. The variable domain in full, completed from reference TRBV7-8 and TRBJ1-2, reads GAGVSQSPRYKVAKRGQDVALRCDPISGHVSLFWYQQALGQGPEFLTYFQNEAQLDKSGLPSDRFFAERPEGSVSTLKIQRTQQEDSAVYLCASSLPNYGYTFGSGTRLTVV.

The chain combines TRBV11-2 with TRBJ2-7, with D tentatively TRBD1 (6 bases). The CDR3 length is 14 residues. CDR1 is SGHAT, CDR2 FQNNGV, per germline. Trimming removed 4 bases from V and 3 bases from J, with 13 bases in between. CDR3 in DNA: TGTGCCAGCAGCTCCCCGGGACACTACTACGAGCAGTACTTC. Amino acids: CASSSPGHYYEQYF.

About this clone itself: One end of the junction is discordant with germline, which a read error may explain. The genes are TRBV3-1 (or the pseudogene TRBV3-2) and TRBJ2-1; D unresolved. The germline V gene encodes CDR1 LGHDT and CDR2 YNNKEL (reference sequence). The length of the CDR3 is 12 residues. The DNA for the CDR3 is TGTGCCAGCAGCCATGAGTACAGTGAGCAGTTCTTC. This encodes CASSHEYSEQFF.

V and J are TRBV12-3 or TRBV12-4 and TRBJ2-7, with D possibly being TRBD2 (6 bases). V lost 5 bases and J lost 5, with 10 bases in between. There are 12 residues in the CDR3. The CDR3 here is CASSRGLHEQYF. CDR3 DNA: TGTGCCAGCAGTAGGGGACTCCACGAGCAGTACTTC.

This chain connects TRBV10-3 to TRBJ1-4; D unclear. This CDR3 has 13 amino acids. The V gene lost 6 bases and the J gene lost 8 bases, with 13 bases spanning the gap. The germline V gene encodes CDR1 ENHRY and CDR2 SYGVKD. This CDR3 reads CAIRSPPGEKLFF. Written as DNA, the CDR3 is TGTGCCATCAGGTCCCCCCCCGGGGAAAAACTGTTTTTT.

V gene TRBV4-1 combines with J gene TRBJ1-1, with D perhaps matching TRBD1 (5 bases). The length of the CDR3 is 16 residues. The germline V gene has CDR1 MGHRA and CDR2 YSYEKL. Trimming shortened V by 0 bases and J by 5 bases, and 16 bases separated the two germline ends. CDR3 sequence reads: CASSQDRGGRRTEAFF. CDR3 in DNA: TGCGCCAGCAGCCAAGATCGTGGGGGGAGAAGGACTGAAGCTTTCTTT.

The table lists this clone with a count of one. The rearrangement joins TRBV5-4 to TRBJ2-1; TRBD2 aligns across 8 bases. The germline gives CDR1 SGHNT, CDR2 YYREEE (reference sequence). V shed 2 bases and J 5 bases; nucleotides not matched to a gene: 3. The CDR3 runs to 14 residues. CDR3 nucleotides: TGTGCCAGCAGCTTAGGGACTAGAGACAATGAGCAGTTCTTC. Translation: CASSLGTRDNEQFF.

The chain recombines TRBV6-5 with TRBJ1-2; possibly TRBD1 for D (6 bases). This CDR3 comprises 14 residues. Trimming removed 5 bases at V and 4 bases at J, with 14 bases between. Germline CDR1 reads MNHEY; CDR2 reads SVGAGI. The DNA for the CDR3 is TGTGCCAGCAGTCTTTACAAGACAGGCTATGGCTACACCTTC. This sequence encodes CASSLYKTGYGYTF.

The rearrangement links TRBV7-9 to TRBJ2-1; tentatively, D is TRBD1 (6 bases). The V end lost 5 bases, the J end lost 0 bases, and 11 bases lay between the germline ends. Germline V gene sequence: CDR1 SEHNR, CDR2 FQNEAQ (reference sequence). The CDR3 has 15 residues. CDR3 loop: CASSEQGSSYNEQFF. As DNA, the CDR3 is TGTGCCAGCAGCGAACAGGGAAGCTCCTACAATGAGCAGTTCTTC.